Listed below are T cell receptor beta chains from one sample, sequenced in a study of blood T cell repertoires in COVID-19. Generated by immunoSEQ multiplex PCR, the TCRdb table keeps only in-frame clones and is missing some. The data hold about 81,000 clones, with approximately 78% observed a single time. The sequenced sample was peripheral blood. The receptors originated from a human donor in a cohort sampled during active COVID-19. Both conserved end residues are part of each CDR3. The D gene is left open where the match is weak.

d_call | j_call | v_call | cdr3_aa
TRBD2 | TRBJ2-7 | TRBV2 | CASSPGLAYYEQYF
. | TRBJ1-2 | TRBV6-2/TRBV6-3 | CASSLLQVYGYTF
. | TRBJ2-7 | TRBV2 | CASSEGTFAESYEQYF
TRBD1 | TRBJ1-4 | TRBV7-9 | CASSSPGTGVRSGLFF
. | TRBJ1-6 | TRBV19 | CASSVLNNSPLHF
. | TRBJ2-7 | TRBV5-6 | CASSLVGSSYEQYF
TRBD2 | TRBJ2-7 | TRBV7-8 | CASSLAAGGYEQYF
TRBD1 | TRBJ1-2 | TRBV30 | CAQSGTGSYGYTF
. | TRBJ1-6 | TRBV19 | CASRRDKTYNSPLHF
. | TRBJ2-5 | TRBV6-5 | CASRTATGQETQYF
TRBD1 | TRBJ1-5 | TRBV3-1/TRBV3-2 | CASSQWGQGQPQHF
. | TRBJ2-7 | TRBV11-1 | CASSRVHEQYF
TRBD2 | TRBJ2-3 | TRBV10-1 | CAKPTSYGTDTQYF
TRBD2 | TRBJ2-1 | TRBV18 | CASSYSGGPSYNEQFF
. | TRBJ2-7 | TRBV7-2 | CASSLDRSYEQYF